This T cell receptor beta chain was sequenced for a study of OX40 agonist ivuxolimab in advanced cancers. The data were produced by immunoSEQ multiplex PCR, yet TCRdb's version contains in-frame clones alone and is incomplete. The table shows approximately 47,000 clones, with around 90% occurring only once. The germline V gene encodes CDR1 SGHVS and CDR2 FNYEAQ. The germline V and J ends were trimmed by 5 bases and 8 bases, with 18 bases remaining between them. This CDR3 region has 14 residues. Broader study findings: Which antigen the expanded peripheral T cells recognized is unknown.

To note about this clone: Its target is unknown.

The chain has TRBV7-6 and TRBJ1-2; D unresolved. The origin of this receptor is an adult with an advanced solid tumor such as melanoma, head and neck, liver or kidney cancer. Sequenced material: CD4+ or CD8+ T cells sorted from blood, taken in a trial of the OX40 agonist ivuxolimab. CDR3 amino acids: CASSLDAFSGGYTF. The CDR3 DNA is TGTGCCAGCAGCCTCGACGCCTTTTCTGGGGGCTACACCTTC. The variable domain in full, completed from reference TRBV7-6 and TRBJ1-2, reads GAGVSQSPRYKVTKRGQDVALRCDPISGHVSLYWYRQALGQGPEFLTYFNYEAQQDKSGLPNDRFSAERPEGSISTLTIQRTEQRDSAMYRCASSLDAFSGGYTFGSGTRLTVV.